One sample yielded the 7 T cell receptor beta chains listed below, sequenced in a study of T-cell memory formation after mild COVID-19. TCRdb ran MiXCR on the 5' RACE reads and lists one entry per CDR3 protein. The table records about 140,000 distinct CDR3 sequences, approximately 5.7% of them present only once. Sequencing used PBMCs or a T cell subset sorted from them (not recorded which). The receptors stem from an adult woman who had mild COVID-19 (a few samples of this study predate the infection). Cell type and time point are not known.

The sample holds many counts of this clonotype. This chain joins TRBV20-1 and TRBJ2-7; D is ambiguous. This CDR3 region has 13 residues. Germline V gene data show CDR1 as DFQATT and CDR2 as SNEGSKA (reference sequence). The ends were cut back, 1 base at V and 6 bases at J, with 13 bases in the middle. CDR3 amino acids: CSARAGWAVEQYF. DNA of the CDR3: TGCAGTGCTAGAGCCGGTTGGGCGGTCGAGCAGTACTTC.

This clonotype was observed a few times. This chain connects TRBV19 to TRBJ1-1; no clear D gene. Trimming left V 9 bases short and J 4 bases short, with 27 bases between. The germline CDR1 and CDR2 sequences are LNHDA and SQIVND (reference sequence). The CDR3 is made up of 17 amino acids. The DNA for the CDR3 is TGTGCCAGCAACGGGTGGGCAGGCATCGGCCACGGCACTGAAGCTTTCTTT. As protein: CASNGWAGIGHGTEAFF.

Ten or more counts support this clonotype. At one boundary the junction diverges from the germline segment, which might be a read error. CDR3 bases: TGTGCCAGCAGTGAAGCGCACGAGACAGTAGCGGGCATCTCACTCTTC. Its translation: CASSEAHETVAGISLF. The chain uses TRBV6-1 and TRBJ2-1; 7 bases are a match to TRBD2. The CDR3 is 16 residues long. Germline loops: CDR1 MNHNS, CDR2 SASEGT.

The chain carries TRBV12-3 or TRBV12-4 and TRBJ1-2, with unresolved D. The CDR3 totals 13 residues. Trimming removed 5 bases from V and 5 bases from J, with 12 bases in between. CDR3 DNA: TGTGCCAGCAGTATCGATCCCACTTATGGCTACACCTTC. It codes for CASSIDPTYGYTF.

In this sample, this clonotype turned up a few times. V usage is TRBV5-1 and J usage is TRBJ2-3, with no clear D. This CDR3 has 14 amino acids. From germline, CDR1 is SGHRS and CDR2 YFSETQ. Trimming took off 6 bases at V and 0 bases at J, with 11 bases between the two ends. This CDR3 is CASNPGTSTDTQYF. For the CDR3, the DNA is TGCGCCAGCAACCCAGGTACTAGCACAGATACGCAGTATTTT.

This clonotype was seen many times. The V call is TRBV10-2, the J call TRBJ2-4; the match to TRBD2 covers 9 bases. V lost 7 bases to trimming and J lost 0 bases; unmatched junction nucleotides: 10. Looked up from germline, CDR1 is WSHSY and CDR2 is SAAADI. The CDR3 sequence is 17 residues long. CDR3 in DNA: TGCGCCAGCACCGGCAGCGGGAGGTCACTAGCCAAAAACATTCAGTACTTC. It codes for CASTGSGRSLAKNIQYF.

This clonotype was seen many times. The V and J genes are TRBV7-7 and TRBJ2-5; 7 nucleotides align to TRBD1. Germline V lookup: CDR1 SSHAT, CDR2 FNYEAQ (reference sequence). The CDR3 sequence is 16 residues long. The trim removed 2 bases at V and 1 base at J, leaving 7 bases unmatched. For the CDR3, the DNA is TGTGCCAGCAGCTTACGGACAGGATCAACCCAAGAGACCCAGTACTTC. This translates into CASSLRTGSTQETQYF. Looking up the rest from reference TRBV7-7 and TRBJ2-5 gives the full variable domain: GAGVSQSPRYKVTKRGQDVTLRCDPISSHATLYWYQQALGQGPEFLTYFNYEAQPDKSGLPSDRFSAERPEGSISTLTIQRTEQRDSAMYRCASSLRTGSTQETQYFGPGTRLLVL.